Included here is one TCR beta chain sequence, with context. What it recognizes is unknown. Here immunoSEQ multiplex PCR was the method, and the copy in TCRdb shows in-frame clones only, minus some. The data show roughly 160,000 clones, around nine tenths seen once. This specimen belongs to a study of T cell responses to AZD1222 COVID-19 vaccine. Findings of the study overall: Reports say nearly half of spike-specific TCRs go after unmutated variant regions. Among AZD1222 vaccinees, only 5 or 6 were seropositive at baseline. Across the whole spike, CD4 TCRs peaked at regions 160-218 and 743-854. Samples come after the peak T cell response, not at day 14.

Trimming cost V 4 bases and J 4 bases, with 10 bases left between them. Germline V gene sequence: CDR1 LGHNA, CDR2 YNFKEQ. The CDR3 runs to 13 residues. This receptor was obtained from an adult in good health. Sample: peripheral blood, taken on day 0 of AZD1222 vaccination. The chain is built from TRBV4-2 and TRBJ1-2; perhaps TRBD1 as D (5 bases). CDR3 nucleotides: TGTGCCAGCAGCCGGGGGGGGATCTATGGCTACACCTTC. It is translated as CASSRGGIYGYTF.